This is a list of T cell receptor beta chains from one sample in a study of blood T cell repertoires in COVID-19. TCRdb's table, derived via immunoSEQ multiplex PCR, lists solely in-frame clones and lacks some. The sample holds under 200,000 clones, 65% to 90% seen once. Sequenced: peripheral blood. The receptors were sampled from a human donor in a cohort sampled during active COVID-19. Each CDR3 is given with its conserved first and last residue. Fields, in order: CDR3 DNA, CDR3 protein, clone size, V gene, D gene, J gene. D genes are given only for firm matches. Clone size, where shown, is once, few, many, or a class for clones that have expanded.

DNA: TGTGCCAGCAGTGAGTCCAGGTCCTACAATGAGCAGTTCTTC; CDR3: CASSESRSYNEQFF; size: NA; V: TRBV2; D: NA; J: TRBJ2-1
DNA: TGTGCCTGGAGTGGGACTAGCGGGAGAGGCGCAGATACGCAGTATTTT; CDR3: CAWSGTSGRGADTQYF; size: NA; V: TRBV30; D: TRBD2; J: TRBJ2-3
DNA: TGTGCCAGCAGCTTTCAATACCGACAGGCGGGCCACGAGCAGTACTTC; CDR3: CASSFQYRQAGHEQYF; size: once; V: TRBV5-4; D: NA; J: TRBJ2-7
DNA: TGTGCCAGCAGCCCACAAAGGGGCTACAATGAGCAGTTCTTC; CDR3: CASSPQRGYNEQFF; size: NA; V: TRBV5-6; D: NA; J: TRBJ2-1
DNA: TGCGCCAGCAGCCAAGAACGACAGGGGGCCTACGAGCAGTACTTC; CDR3: CASSQERQGAYEQYF; size: NA; V: TRBV4-1; D: TRBD1; J: TRBJ2-7
DNA: TGTGCCAGCAGCCGAAACAGGGGGGTGGATCAGCCCCAGCATTTT; CDR3: CASSRNRGVDQPQHF; size: NA; V: TRBV6-6; D: TRBD1; J: TRBJ1-5
DNA: TGTGCCAGCAGCTCCCTTGACGGACTCTACACCGGGGAGCTGTTTTTT; CDR3: CASSSLDGLYTGELFF; size: NA; V: TRBV7-9; D: NA; J: TRBJ2-2
DNA: TGCGCCAGCAGCCGTTACACCGGGACGGGGGATGAAAAACTGTTTTTT; CDR3: CASSRYTGTGDEKLFF; size: NA; V: TRBV4-3; D: NA; J: TRBJ1-4
DNA: TGCAGCGTTGGGACTAGCGCTTACAATGAGCAGTTCTTC; CDR3: CSVGTSAYNEQFF; size: NA; V: TRBV29-1; D: TRBD2; J: TRBJ2-1
DNA: TGTGCCAGCAGTCCCTGGGACTATTGGTACGAGCAGTACTTC; CDR3: CASSPWDYWYEQYF; size: NA; V: TRBV27; D: TRBD2; J: TRBJ2-7
DNA: TGTGCCAGCAGTTACTCGAATGCAGGGGCCAGCAATCAGCCCCAGCATTTT; CDR3: CASSYSNAGASNQPQHF; size: NA; V: TRBV6-2/TRBV6-3; D: NA; J: TRBJ1-5
DNA: TGTGCCAGCAGGTCGACAGGGTACGAGCAGTACTTC; CDR3: CASRSTGYEQYF; size: NA; V: TRBV12-3/TRBV12-4; D: TRBD1; J: TRBJ2-7
DNA: TGTGCCAGCGGGGGCCCTTACGAGCAGTACTTC; CDR3: CASGGPYEQYF; size: NA; V: TRBV12-3/TRBV12-4; D: NA; J: TRBJ2-7
DNA: TGCGCCAGCAGCCAAGAAGGAACTAGCGGGTTTTGGGAGCAGTACTTC; CDR3: CASSQEGTSGFWEQYF; size: NA; V: TRBV4-3; D: TRBD2; J: TRBJ2-7
DNA: TGTGCCAGCAGTCCACAGGGAAACAATGAGCAGTTCTTC; CDR3: CASSPQGNNEQFF; size: NA; V: TRBV27; D: NA; J: TRBJ2-1
DNA: TGTGCCAGCAACCCGGGAGGTCAGCCCCAGCATTTT; CDR3: CASNPGGQPQHF; size: NA; V: TRBV6-2/TRBV6-3; D: NA; J: TRBJ1-5
DNA: TGTGCCAGCAGCTACGACAGTTCCTACGAGCAGTACTTC; CDR3: CASSYDSSYEQYF; size: NA; V: TRBV11-2; D: NA; J: TRBJ2-7
DNA: TGCGCCAGCAGCCACGGGGGTAGTAGTGAAGCTTTCTTT; CDR3: CASSHGGSSEAFF; size: few; V: TRBV4-1; D: NA; J: TRBJ1-1